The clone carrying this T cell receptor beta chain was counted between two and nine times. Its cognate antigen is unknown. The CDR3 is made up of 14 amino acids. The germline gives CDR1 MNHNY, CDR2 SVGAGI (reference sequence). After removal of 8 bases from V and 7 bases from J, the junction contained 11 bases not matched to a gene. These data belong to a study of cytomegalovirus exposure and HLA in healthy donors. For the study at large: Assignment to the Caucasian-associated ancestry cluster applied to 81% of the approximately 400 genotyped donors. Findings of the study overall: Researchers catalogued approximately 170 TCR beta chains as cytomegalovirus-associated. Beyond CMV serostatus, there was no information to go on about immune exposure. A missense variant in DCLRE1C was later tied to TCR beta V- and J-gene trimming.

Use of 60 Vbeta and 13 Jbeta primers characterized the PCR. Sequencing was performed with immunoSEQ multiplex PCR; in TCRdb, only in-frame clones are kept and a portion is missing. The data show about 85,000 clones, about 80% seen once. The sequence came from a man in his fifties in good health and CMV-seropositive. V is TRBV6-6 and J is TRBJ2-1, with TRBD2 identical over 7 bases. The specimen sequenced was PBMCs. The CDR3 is CASYTSELLNEQFF. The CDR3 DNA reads TGTGCCAGCTACACTAGCGAGCTACTTAATGAGCAGTTCTTC.